This TCR beta chain was documented in a study of yellow fever vaccine responses in identical twins. The study, taken as a whole, reports: Each twin's T cell response to the vaccine was reported to look partly convergent and partly personalized.

On this clonotype: Antigen: not known.

From the RT-PCR reads, TCRdb called clonotypes with MiXCR, one entry per CDR3 protein. The sample has more than 4,500 distinct CDR3 sequences; about 65% are singletons. The starting material was T cells from blood (PBMCs), unsorted or a sorted subset (not recorded which), obtained before or after yellow fever vaccination (not recorded which). This sequence originates from a woman younger than 30 who received the yellow fever vaccine.

Written as DNA, the CDR3 is TGTGCCAGCAGTTTATACCTCCCGAATGAGCAGTTCTTC. Translation gives CASSLYLPNEQFF. V gene TRBV28 combines with J gene TRBJ2-1, with unresolved D. In germline, CDR1 is MDHEN, CDR2 SYDVKM. V lost 1 base and J 7 bases, leaving 8 bases between the germline ends. The CDR3 has 13 residues. Drawing the rest from reference TRBV28 and TRBJ2-1, the complete variable domain is DVKVTQSSRYLVKRTGEKVFLECVQDMDHENMFWYRQDPGLGLRLIYFSYDVKMKEKGDIPEGYSVSREKKERFSLILESASTNQTSMYLCASSLYLPNEQFFGPGTRLTVL.